The 4 T cell receptor beta chains below all came from one sample that was sequenced in a study of monozygotic twins with cystic fibrosis. The data were produced by immunoSEQ multiplex PCR, yet TCRdb's version contains in-frame clones alone and is incomplete. The sample has tens of thousands of clones, just under 85% seen once; the top ten hold just under 0.9%. Sequenced: blood. Receptor source: a girl aged 2 to 10 with cystic fibrosis.

This clone was seen once. This chain joins TRBV6-1 and TRBJ2-7; 9 bases are a match to TRBD1. V lost 5 bases and J lost 2; bases outside the gene matches: 1. The CDR3 runs to 13 residues. CDR1 is MNHNS, CDR2 SASEGT, per germline. For the CDR3, the DNA is TGTGCCAGCAGTTGGGACAGGGCCTACGAGCAGTACTTC. Translated, it gives CASSWDRAYEQYF.

The chain couples TRBV9 to TRBJ1-2, with 11 bases that match TRBD1. CDR3 size: 15 residues. Germline V gene lookup returns CDR1 SGDLS and CDR2 YYNGEE. The V gene end was trimmed by 0 bases and the J gene end by 5 bases; junction bases not matched to a gene: 3. Here the CDR3 reads CASSVGTGGEYGYTF. The CDR3 nucleotides are TGTGCCAGCAGCGTAGGGACAGGGGGCGAATATGGCTACACCTTC.

This chain connects TRBV5-4 to TRBJ1-6; TRBD1 might be the D (5 bases). The germline gives CDR1 SGHNT, CDR2 YYREEE (reference sequence). Trimming pared 5 bases from V and 9 bases from J, leaving 21 bases between. The CDR3 length is 16 residues. DNA for the CDR3: TGTGCCAGCAGTTCTAAGAGGGACGGAGAGGCTTCACCCCTCCACTTT. It codes for CASSSKRDGEASPLHF.

The V and J genes are TRBV10-2 and TRBJ2-2; tentative D call: TRBD1 (5 bases). Trimming shortened V by 10 bases and J by 1 base, and 19 bases separated the two germline ends. The CDR3 runs to 16 residues. Per the germline V gene, CDR1 is WSHSY and CDR2 is SAAADI. CDR3 DNA: TGCGCCACCAACTTGAGGCCGGACAAGAACACCGGGGAGCTGTTTTTT. It yields the protein CATNLRPDKNTGELFF.